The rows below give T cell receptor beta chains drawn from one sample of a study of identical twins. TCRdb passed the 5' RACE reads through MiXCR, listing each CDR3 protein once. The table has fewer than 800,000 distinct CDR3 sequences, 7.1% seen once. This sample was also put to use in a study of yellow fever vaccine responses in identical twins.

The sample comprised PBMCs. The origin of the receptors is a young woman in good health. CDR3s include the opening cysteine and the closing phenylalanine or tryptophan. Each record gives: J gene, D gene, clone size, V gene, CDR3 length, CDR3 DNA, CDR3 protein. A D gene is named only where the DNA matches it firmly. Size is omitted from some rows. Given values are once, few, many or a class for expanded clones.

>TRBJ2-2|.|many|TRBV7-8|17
TGTGCCAGCAGCCGTAAAATGGGGCCATGGAACACCGGGGAGCTGTTTTTT
CASSRKMGPWNTGELFF
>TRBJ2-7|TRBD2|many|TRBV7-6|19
TGTGCCAGCAGCTTAAGACCGGGACTAGCGGGAGCTACGGTTTACGAGCAGTACTTC
CASSLRPGLAGATVYEQYF
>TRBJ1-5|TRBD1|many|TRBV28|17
TGTGCCAGCAGTTGGATCTTTACCGGGACAGGGGATCAGCCCCAGCATTTT
CASSWIFTGTGDQPQHF
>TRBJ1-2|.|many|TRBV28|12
TGTGCCAGCAGGTCAAGTCCTTCTGGCTACACCTTC
CASRSSPSGYTF
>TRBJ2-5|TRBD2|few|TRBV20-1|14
TGCAGTGCTAGAATAGCGGGGGCGGGAGAGACCCAGTACTTC
CSARIAGAGETQYF
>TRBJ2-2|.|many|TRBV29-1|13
TGCAGCGTCGCAGGGCTTTACACCGGGGAGCTGTTTTTT
CSVAGLYTGELFF
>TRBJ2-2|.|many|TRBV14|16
TGTGCCAGCAGCCAAGACAGGGCTTACACCACCGGGGAGCTGTTTTTT
CASSQDRAYTTGELFF
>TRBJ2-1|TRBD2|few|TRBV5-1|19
TGCGCCAGCAGCTCCGACGCATTGTCGGGAGGGGGTACCTACAATGAGCAGTTCTTC
CASSSDALSGGGTYNEQFF
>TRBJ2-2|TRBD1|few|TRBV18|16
TGTGCCAGCTCAACACAGGGGGCGCTCTACACCGGGGAGCTGTTTTTT
CASSTQGALYTGELFF
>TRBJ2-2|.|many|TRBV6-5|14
TGTGCCAGCAGTTACCGGGGGACCGGCGGGGAGCTGTTTTTT
CASSYRGTGGELFF
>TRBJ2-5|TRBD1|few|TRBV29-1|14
TGCAGCGTTAACGGGGACAGAACCCAAGAGACCCAGTACTTC
CSVNGDRTQETQYF
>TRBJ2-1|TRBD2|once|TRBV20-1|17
TGCAGTGCTCGAGGACTAGCGGGGAAGGTTCTTTACAATGAGCAGTTCTTC
CSARGLAGKVLYNEQFF
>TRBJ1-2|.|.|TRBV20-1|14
TGCAGTGCTAGAAAGAGACAGTCTAACTATGGCTACACCTTC
CSARKRQSNYGYTF
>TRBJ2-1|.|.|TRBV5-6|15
TGTGCCAGCACTCTACGTGGGGGGAAGTACAATGAGCAGTTCTTC
CASTLRGGKYNEQFF
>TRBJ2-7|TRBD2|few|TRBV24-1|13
TGTGCCACCGGGAGGGCCGTATCCTACGAGCAGTACTTC
CATGRAVSYEQYF
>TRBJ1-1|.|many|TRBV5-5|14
TGTGCCAGCAGCTTATTGACGGGGAACACTGAAGCTTTCTTT
CASSLLTGNTEAFF
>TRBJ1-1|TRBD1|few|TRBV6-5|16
TGTGCCAGCAGTTACAGACAGGGGGCGGTGAACACTGAAGCTTTCTTT
CASSYRQGAVNTEAFF
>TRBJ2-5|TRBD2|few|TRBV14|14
TGTGCCAGCAGCCTAGCGGGGGGGCACTTAGCCCAGTACTTC
CASSLAGGHLAQYF
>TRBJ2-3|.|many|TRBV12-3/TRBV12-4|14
TGTGCCAGCAGTTTAATGCTAGCTGCAGATACGCAGTATTTT
CASSLMLAADTQYF
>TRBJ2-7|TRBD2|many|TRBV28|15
TGTGCCAGCAGTCCCCCCGCTAGCGGGAGCTACGAGCAGTACTTC
CASSPPASGSYEQYF
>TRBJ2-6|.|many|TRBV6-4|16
TGTGCCAGCAGTGACTCAGGGGGCTCTGGGGCCAACGTCCTGACTTTC
CASSDSGGSGANVLTF
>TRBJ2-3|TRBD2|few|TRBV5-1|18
TGCGCCAGCAGCCCCTCGAGCGGGGGGACGATATTCACAGATACGCAGTATTTT
CASSPSSGGTIFTDTQYF
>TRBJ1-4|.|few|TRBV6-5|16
TGTGCCAGCAGTTACTCGGAGGCAGCAACTAATGAAAAACTGTTTTTT
CASSYSEAATNEKLFF
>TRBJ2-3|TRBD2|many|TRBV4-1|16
TGCGCCAGCAGCCGTGGACTAGCGGGGCCCACAGATACGCAGTATTTT
CASSRGLAGPTDTQYF
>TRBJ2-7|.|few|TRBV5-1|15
TGCGCCAGCAGCCGGACCGGGGAGACCTCCTACGAGCAGTACTTC
CASSRTGETSYEQYF
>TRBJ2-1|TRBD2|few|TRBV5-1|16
TGCGCCAGCAGCTACACCGCGGGGGGGCCATACAATGAGCAGTTCTTC
CASSYTAGGPYNEQFF
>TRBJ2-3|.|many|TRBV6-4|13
TGTGCCAGCAGTGAACAGTCCACAGATACGCAGTATTTT
CASSEQSTDTQYF
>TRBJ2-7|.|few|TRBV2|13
TGTGCCAGCAGTGAAGTATACGGGGGCGGACAGTACTTC
CASSEVYGGGQYF
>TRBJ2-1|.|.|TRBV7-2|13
TGTGCCAGCAGCTTAGTGGGGGTTAGTGAGCAGTTCTTC
CASSLVGVSEQFF
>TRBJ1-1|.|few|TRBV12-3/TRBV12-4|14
TGTGCCAGCAGTCAGATAACAGGGCACACTGAAGCTTTCTTT
CASSQITGHTEAFF
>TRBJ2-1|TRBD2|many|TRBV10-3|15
TGTGCCATCAGTCTCCCTAGCGGGAGCAACAATGAGCAGTTCTTC
CAISLPSGSNNEQFF
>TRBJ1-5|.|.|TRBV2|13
TGTGCCAGCAGCCGGGAAGCCCATCAGCCCCAGCATTTT
CASSREAHQPQHF
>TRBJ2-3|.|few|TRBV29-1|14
TGCAGCGTTGAGCGGGGAGTTCTTGAAGATACGCAGTATTTT
CSVERGVLEDTQYF
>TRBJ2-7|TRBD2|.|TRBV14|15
TGTGCCAGCAGCCCGTGGGCTAGCGGGAGGTACGAGCAGTACTTC
CASSPWASGRYEQYF
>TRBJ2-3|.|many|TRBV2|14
TGTGCCAGCAGTGAGACTAGTCGCACAGATACGCAGTATTTT
CASSETSRTDTQYF
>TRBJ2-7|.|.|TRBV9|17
TGTGCCAGCAGCGTAGACCCTAGCCCAGGAGTTCTGAGCGAGCAGTACTTC
CASSVDPSPGVLSEQYF
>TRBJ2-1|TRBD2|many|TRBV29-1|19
TGCAGCGTTGACCCAAGACTAGCGGGAGGACCGGGTCGTTACAATGAGCAGTTCTTC
CSVDPRLAGGPGRYNEQFF
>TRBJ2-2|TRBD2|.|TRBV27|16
TGTGCCAGCAGTATCAGACTAGCGGGGGGCGTCGGGGAGCTGTTTTTT
CASSIRLAGGVGELFF
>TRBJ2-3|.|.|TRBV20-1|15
TGCAGTGCTAGAGATCTTTCTAGGAGCACAGATACGCAGTATTTT
CSARDLSRSTDTQYF
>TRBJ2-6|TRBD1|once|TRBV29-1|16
TGCAGCGTTGTAGGGACAGGGAACTCTAGGGCCAACGTCCTGACTTTC
CSVVGTGNSRANVLTF
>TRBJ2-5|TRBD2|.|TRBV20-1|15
TGCAGTGCTAGGGAGCTAGCGGGAGGGCGGGAGACCCAGTACTTC
CSARELAGGRETQYF
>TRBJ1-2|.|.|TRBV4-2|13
TGTGCCAGCAGTAGAGGGATTCTGGATGGCTACACCTTC
CASSRGILDGYTF
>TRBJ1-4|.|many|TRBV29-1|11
TGCAGCGTCGTTCGGGGGGAAAAACTGTTTTTT
CSVVRGEKLFF
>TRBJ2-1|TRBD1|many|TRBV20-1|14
TGCAGTGCTAGGCCAGGGACAGGGCACAATGAGCAGTTCTTC
CSARPGTGHNEQFF
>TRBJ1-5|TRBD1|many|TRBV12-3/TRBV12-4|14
TGTGCCAGCAGCCTGGGACAGAAGATTCAGCCCCAGCATTTT
CASSLGQKIQPQHF
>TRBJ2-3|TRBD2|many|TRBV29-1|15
TGCAGCGTACGCGCCGGGACTAGTTCAGCAGATACGCAGTATTTT
CSVRAGTSSADTQYF
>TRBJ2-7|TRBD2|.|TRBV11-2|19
TGTGCCAGCAGCCACCGGACTAGCGGGAGGCCCAACGCTTACTACGAGCAGTACTTC
CASSHRTSGRPNAYYEQYF
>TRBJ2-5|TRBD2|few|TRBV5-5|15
TGTGCCAGCAGCTTTCTGTCGGGGGGGCGGGAGACCCAGTACTTC
CASSFLSGGRETQYF
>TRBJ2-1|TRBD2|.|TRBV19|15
TGTGCCAGTAGTAGCAGATCCGGGACTAGCGTTGAGCAGTTCTTC
CASSSRSGTSVEQFF
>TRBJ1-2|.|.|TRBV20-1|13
TGCAGTGCTCGACAGGTCGCTAACTATGGCTACACCTTC
CSARQVANYGYTF
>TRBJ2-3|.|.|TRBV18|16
TGTGCCAGCTCACCACTTATGAGGGGAAACACAGATACGCAGTATTTT
CASSPLMRGNTDTQYF
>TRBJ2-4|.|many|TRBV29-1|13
TGCAGCGTTGAAGCTCAGGGAGTGAACATTCAGTACTTC
CSVEAQGVNIQYF
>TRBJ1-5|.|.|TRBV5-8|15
TGTGCCAGCAGCTTGGCCGGGAGGCCCAATCAGCCCCAGCATTTT
CASSLAGRPNQPQHF
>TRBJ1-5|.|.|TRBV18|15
TGTGCCAGCTCAGCCGGGACCTGGGGCAATCAGCCCCAGCATTTT
CASSAGTWGNQPQHF